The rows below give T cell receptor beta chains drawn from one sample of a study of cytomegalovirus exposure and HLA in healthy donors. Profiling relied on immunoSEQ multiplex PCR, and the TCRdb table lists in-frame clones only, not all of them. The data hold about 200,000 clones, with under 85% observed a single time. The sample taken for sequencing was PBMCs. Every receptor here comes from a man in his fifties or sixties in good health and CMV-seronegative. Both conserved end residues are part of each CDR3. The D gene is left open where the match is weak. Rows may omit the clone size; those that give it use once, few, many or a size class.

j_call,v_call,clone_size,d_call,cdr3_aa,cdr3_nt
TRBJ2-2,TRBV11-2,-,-,CASSFGGPNTGELFF,TGTGCCAGCAGCTTCGGGGGGCCGAACACCGGGGAGCTGTTTTTT
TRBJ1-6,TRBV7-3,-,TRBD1,CASSLTGQGANSPLHF,TGTGCCAGCAGCTTAACGGGGCAGGGGGCCAATTCACCCCTCCACTTT
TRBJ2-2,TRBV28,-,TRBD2,CASGTSGPGGELFF,TGTGCCAGCGGGACTAGCGGCCCGGGCGGGGAGCTGTTTTTT
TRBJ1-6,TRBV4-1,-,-,CASSQDSGAGASPLHF,TGCGCCAGCAGCCAAGATTCAGGGGCAGGTGCTTCACCCCTCCACTTT
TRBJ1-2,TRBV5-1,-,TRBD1,CASSLGQGLEGYTF,TGCGCCAGCAGCTTGGGACAGGGGCTCGAAGGCTACACCTTC
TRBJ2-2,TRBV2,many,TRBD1,CASRGQGIGELFF,TGTGCCAGCAGAGGACAGGGAATCGGGGAGCTGTTTTTT
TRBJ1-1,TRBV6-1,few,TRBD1,CASSGQGNTEAFF,TGTGCCAGCAGTGGACAGGGGAACACTGAAGCTTTCTTT
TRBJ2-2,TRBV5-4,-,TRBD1,CASSLGGQGDTGELFF,TGTGCCAGCAGCTTGGGGGGACAGGGCGACACCGGGGAGCTGTTTTTT
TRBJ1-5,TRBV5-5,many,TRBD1,CASSLEQGVRQPQHF,TGTGCCAGCAGCTTGGAACAGGGGGTCCGTCAGCCCCAGCATTTT
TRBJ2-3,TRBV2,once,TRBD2,CASNPGLVTDTQYF,TGTGCCAGCAACCCGGGACTAGTCACAGATACGCAGTATTTT
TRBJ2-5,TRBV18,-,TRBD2,CASRGTSGIETQYF,TGTGCCAGCCGGGGGACTAGCGGGATAGAGACCCAGTACTTC
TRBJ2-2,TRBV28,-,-,CASSLSVGELFF,TGTGCCAGCAGTTTGAGTGTCGGGGAGCTGTTTTTT
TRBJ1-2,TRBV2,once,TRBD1,CASSATGYGYTF,TGTGCCAGCAGCGCGACAGGGTACGGCTACACCTTC
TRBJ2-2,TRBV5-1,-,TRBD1,CASSLGQGGAGELFF,TGCGCCAGCAGCCTAGGACAGGGCGGGGCCGGGGAGCTGTTTTTT
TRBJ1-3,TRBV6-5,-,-,CASSYDWTVSGNTIYF,TGTGCCAGCAGTTACGATTGGACAGTCTCTGGAAACACCATATATTTT
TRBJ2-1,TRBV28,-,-,CASSSLRSSNEQFF,TGTGCCAGCAGTTCCCTGAGGAGCAGCAATGAGCAGTTCTTC
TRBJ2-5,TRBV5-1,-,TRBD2,CASSLNGRAETQYF,TGCGCCAGCAGCCTTAACGGGAGGGCAGAGACCCAGTACTTC
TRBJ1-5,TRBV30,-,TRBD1,CAWSVYSGGNQPQHF,TGTGCCTGGAGTGTATATTCAGGGGGAAATCAGCCCCAGCATTTT
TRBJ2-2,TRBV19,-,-,CASSIGRGRTGELFF,TGTGCCAGTAGTATAGGCAGGGGACGCACCGGGGAGCTGTTTTTT
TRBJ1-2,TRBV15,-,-,CATSDSNYGYTF,TGTGCCACCTCGGACAGCAACTATGGCTACACCTTC
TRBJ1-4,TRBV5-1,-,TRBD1,CASSLQGSNEKLFF,TGCGCCAGCAGCTTACAGGGGTCTAATGAAAAACTGTTTTTT
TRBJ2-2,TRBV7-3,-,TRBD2,CASSPGWGGRTGELFF,TGTGCCAGCAGCCCCGGATGGGGGGGGAGGACCGGGGAGCTGTTTTTT
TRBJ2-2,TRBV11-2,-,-,CASSLWQPGTGELFF,TGTGCCAGCAGCTTGTGGCAGCCAGGCACCGGGGAGCTGTTTTTT
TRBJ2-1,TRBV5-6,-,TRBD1,CASSLHRGLGDEQFF,TGTGCCAGCAGCTTGCACAGGGGGCTGGGAGATGAGCAGTTCTTC
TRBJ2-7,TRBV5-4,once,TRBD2,CASSTRTSHRAYEQYF,TGTGCCAGCAGCACCCGGACTAGCCACCGCGCCTACGAGCAGTACTTC
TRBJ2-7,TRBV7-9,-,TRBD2,CASSPPGLAGFEQYF,TGTGCCAGCAGCCCACCGGGACTAGCGGGTTTCGAGCAGTACTTC
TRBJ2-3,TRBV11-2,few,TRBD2,CASISPSAGGILDTQYF,TGTGCCAGCATAAGTCCATCCGCGGGGGGCATATTAGATACGCAGTATTTT
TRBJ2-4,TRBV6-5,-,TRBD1,CASSSGQGKNIQYF,TGTGCCAGCAGTTCGGGACAGGGAAAAAACATTCAGTACTTC
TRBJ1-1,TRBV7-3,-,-,CASSPDKLVWNTEAFF,TGTGCCAGCAGTCCCGACAAGCTGGTGTGGAACACTGAAGCTTTCTTT
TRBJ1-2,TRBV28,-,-,CASSLRDYGYTF,TGTGCCAGCAGTTTAAGAGACTATGGCTACACCTTC
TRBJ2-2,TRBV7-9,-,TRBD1,CASSPGQGLTGELFF,TGTGCCAGCAGCCCCGGACAGGGTTTAACCGGGGAGCTGTTTTTT
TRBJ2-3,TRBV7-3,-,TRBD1,CASSFGTGIATDTQYF,TGTGCCAGCAGCTTCGGGACAGGGATTGCCACAGATACGCAGTATTTT
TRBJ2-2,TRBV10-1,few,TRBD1,CASRQGRTGELFF,TGCGCCAGCAGACAGGGGCGCACCGGGGAGCTGTTTTTT
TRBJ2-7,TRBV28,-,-,CASSRRAFEQYF,TGTGCCAGCAGCCGGAGGGCGTTCGAGCAGTACTTC
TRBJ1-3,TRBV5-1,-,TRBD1,CASSPGGDSGNTIYF,TGCGCCAGCAGCCCAGGGGGCGACTCTGGAAACACCATATATTTT
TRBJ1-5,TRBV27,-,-,CASSFRGRNSNQPQHF,TGTGCCAGCAGTTTCAGAGGTCGGAATAGCAATCAGCCCCAGCATTTT
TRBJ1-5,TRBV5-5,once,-,CASSQGQNSNQPQHF,TGTGCCAGCAGTCAGGGGCAGAATAGCAATCAGCCCCAGCATTTT
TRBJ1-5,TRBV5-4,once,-,CASSLGRGEYSNQPQHF,TGTGCCAGCAGCTTAGGCAGGGGCGAATATAGCAATCAGCCCCAGCATTTT
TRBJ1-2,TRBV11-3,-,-,CASSFRRQGLDYGYTF,TGTGCCAGCAGCTTTAGAAGGCAGGGGTTGGACTATGGCTACACCTTC
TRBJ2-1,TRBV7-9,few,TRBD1,CASSLETGGNNEQFF,TGTGCCAGCAGCTTAGAGACAGGGGGGAACAATGAGCAGTTCTTC
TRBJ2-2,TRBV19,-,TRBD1,CASLRDRNTGELFF,TGTGCCAGTCTCCGGGACAGGAACACCGGGGAGCTGTTTTTT
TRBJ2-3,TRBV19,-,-,CASSQVAVTTDTQYF,TGTGCCAGTAGTCAGGTAGCGGTCACAACAGATACGCAGTATTTT